What follows are 19 T cell receptor beta chains derived from one specimen sequenced in a study of shared clonotypes between healthy human individuals. The repertoire was sequenced with immunoSEQ multiplex PCR; TCRdb's copy has only in-frame clones and lacks some. This sample has about 480,000 clones, with about 79% found just once. The material sequenced was PBMCs. The receptors come from a woman between 40 and 55 years old in good health. Some clones in this sample may be carry-over from other donors' samples.

As for this clone: In the same sample, other DNA sequences code for this CDR3. This sequence joins TRBV18 and TRBJ2-5; D call uncertain. This CDR3 contains 11 residues. Trimming pared 3 bases from V and 1 base from J, leaving 0 bases between. CDR1 KGHSH and CDR2 LQKENI come from the germline V gene. For the CDR3, the DNA is TGTGCCAGCTCACCCCAAGAGACCCAGTACTTC. Encoded protein: CASSPQETQYF.

In nucleotides, the CDR3 is TGTGCCAGCAGCTTTGGGAGGGGTACGCAGTATTTT. The encoded protein is CASSFGRGTQYF. This chain uses TRBV11-3 with TRBJ2-3; 7 nucleotides line up with TRBD2. Trimming took 3 bases from V and 8 from J; bases not matched to a gene: 2. The CDR3 loop spans 12 amino acids. The germline V gene has CDR1 SGHNT and CDR2 YENEEA.

The chain is built from TRBV29-1 and TRBJ1-4; D is perhaps TRBD1 (5 bases). Per germline, CDR1 SQVTM and CDR2 ANQGSEA. The CDR3 contains 15 residues. Trimming left V 6 bases short and J 0 bases short, with 14 bases between. The CDR3 reads CSVIGGDATNEKLFF. CDR3 nucleotides: TGCAGCGTAATCGGGGGGGATGCAACTAATGAAAAACTGTTTTTT.

The gene calls are TRBV5-1 and TRBJ1-2; the D gene is possibly TRBD1 (6 bases). This CDR3 is 17 amino acids long. V was cut by 4 bases and J by 1 base, with 20 bases left in between. The germline gives CDR1 SGHRS, CDR2 YFSETQ. The CDR3 DNA reads TGCGCCAGCAGCCCGGCTACCCTGACAGGCGATAACTATGGCTACACCTTC. It is translated as CASSPATLTGDNYGYTF.

A remark on this clone: A far larger clone is just one base off, so this is likely a read error. V and J are TRBV7-2 and TRBJ2-5; D may match TRBD1 or TRBD2 (6 bases each). Germline lookup yields CDR1 SGHTA and CDR2 FQGNSA. This CDR3 spans 13 amino acids. The CDR3 region is CASTLGGQETKYF. DNA for the CDR3: TGTGCCAGCACCCTGGGGGGCCAAGAGACCAAGTACTTC.

The sample holds many counts of this clone. This chain joins TRBV6-4 and TRBJ2-2; TRBD2 matches 14 bases. CDR3 size: 16 residues. In germline, CDR1 is MRHNA, CDR2 SNTAGT. V was clipped by 3 bases and J by 7 bases; unmatched bases: 4. The CDR3 spells CASSEGTSGSLGELFF. The CDR3 DNA reads as TGTGCCAGCAGTGAGGGGACTAGCGGGAGTCTCGGGGAGCTGTTTTTT.

This clone was found many times. The chain carries TRBV7-8 and TRBJ1-5, with TRBD1 matching over 11 bases. The CDR3 contains 17 residues. CDR1 is SGHVS and CDR2 is FQNEAQ in the germline V gene. J gave up 2 bases and V 4 bases, and 7 bases lay outside the gene matches. CDR3 nucleotides: TGTGCCAGCAGCTCCAGGACAGGGGGCCGGGGCAATCAGCCCCAGCATTTT. This gives the protein CASSSRTGGRGNQPQHF.

The V and J genes are TRBV7-2 and TRBJ2-3; 8 bases fit TRBD2. Germline values: CDR1 SGHTA, CDR2 FQGNSA. Trimming removed 1 base from V and 3 bases from J; junction bases left unmatched: 3. CDR3 length: 15 amino acids. The CDR3 DNA is TGTGCCAGCAGCTTAGGAGCTAGCGGGACAGATACGCAGTATTTT. Protein product: CASSLGASGTDTQYF.

The chain employs TRBV9 and TRBJ1-2; tentative D call: TRBD1 (6 bases). The CDR3 has 14 residues. Germline CDR1 reads SGDLS; CDR2 reads YYNGEE. V lost 0 bases to trimming and J lost 8 bases, with 14 bases between them. In nucleotides, the CDR3 is TGTGCCAGCAGCGTAGCTGCCGGGGGCGGGGGCTACACCTTC. Translated, it gives CASSVAAGGGGYTF.

V usage is TRBV7-3 and J usage is TRBJ2-3; D not certain. This CDR3 spans 12 amino acids. Germline V gene sequence: CDR1 SGHTA, CDR2 FQGTGA. Between the trimmed V and J ends, which lost 4 bases and 12 bases, there was a span of 14 bases. The CDR3 bases are TGTGCCAGCAGCTCTCCGCTGGGTCCTCAGTATTTT. Translating it yields CASSSPLGPQYF.

The chain uses TRBV5-4 and TRBJ2-1; TRBD2 aligns across 7 bases. The V gene end was trimmed by 4 bases and the J gene end by 10 bases; junction bases not matched to a gene: 14. The CDR3 has 15 amino acids. Germline V gene lookup returns CDR1 SGHNT and CDR2 YYREEE (reference sequence). The chain's CDR3 is CASSGAGQRGVEQFF. The CDR3 DNA sequence: TGTGCCAGCAGCGGCGCTGGCCAGCGGGGTGTGGAGCAGTTCTTC. The full variable domain, in which reference TRBV5-4 and TRBJ2-1 provide the parts outside the CDR3, is ETGVTQSPTHLIKTRGQQVTLRCSSQSGHNTVSWYQQALGQGPQFIFQYYREEENGRGNFPPRFSGLQFPNYSSELNVNALELDDSALYLCASSGAGQRGVEQFFGPGTRLTVL.

This chain uses TRBV2 with TRBJ2-7; D gene uncertain. V was clipped by 2 bases and J by 4 bases, with 9 bases between them. This CDR3 region has 13 residues. The germline gives CDR1 SNHLY, CDR2 FYNNEI. DNA of the CDR3: TGTGCCAGCAGTGAATGGCAGAGATACGAGCAGTACTTC. Amino acids: CASSEWQRYEQYF.

The chain links TRBV7-9 to TRBJ1-5; a weak D match, TRBD1 (5 bases). The CDR3 spans 15 residues. CDR1 is SEHNR and CDR2 is FQNEAQ in the germline V gene (reference sequence). V was trimmed by 4 bases and J by 3 bases, leaving 13 bases between them. Written as DNA, the CDR3 is TGTGCCAGCAGCTCAGATAGGGGAATCAATCAGCCCCAGCATTTT. It translates to CASSSDRGINQPQHF.

The gene calls are TRBV19 and TRBJ1-2; 7 bases line up with TRBD1. This CDR3 region has 13 residues. The V and J ends lost 5 bases and 4 bases, in that order; junction bases with no gene match: 4. The V gene's germline CDR1 is LNHDA and CDR2 SQIVND (reference sequence). The DNA for the CDR3 is TGTGCCAGTAGTGACAGGGACGGCTATGGCTACACCTTC. It codes for CASSDRDGYGYTF.

The chain links TRBV27 to TRBJ1-5; 10 nucleotides line up with TRBD1. From germline, CDR1 is MNHEY and CDR2 SMNVEV (reference sequence). Trimming removed 0 bases from V and 9 bases from J; junction bases left unmatched: 14. This CDR3 comprises 18 residues. The CDR3 nucleotides read TGTGCCAGCAGTTTATCGCAGGATGGGACAGGGGAATTAAGGCCCCAGCATTTT. It specifies CASSLSQDGTGELRPQHF.

CDR3 in amino acids: CASSPWTSSYNEQFF. CDR3 DNA: TGTGCCAGTAGTCCCTGGACTAGCTCCTACAATGAGCAGTTCTTC. This chain links TRBV19 with TRBJ2-1, with 7 nucleotides matching TRBD2. Trimming at V came to 5 bases and at J to 0 bases, leaving 4 bases not matched to a gene. This CDR3 comprises 15 residues. Germline V gives CDR1 LNHDA, CDR2 SQIVND (reference sequence). The full variable domain, rest sourced from reference TRBV19 and TRBJ2-1, is DGGITQSPKYLFRKEGQNVTLSCEQNLNHDAMYWYRQDPGQGLRLIYYSQIVNDFQKGDIAEGYSVSREKKESFPLTVTSAQKNPTAFYLCASSPWTSSYNEQFFGPGTRLTVL.

With respect to this clone: A junction boundary mismatches the germline segment, possibly from a read error. The rearrangement joins TRBV7-2 to TRBJ1-1; possible D gene TRBD1, 6 bases. Germline V lookup: CDR1 SGHTA, CDR2 FQGNSA. The CDR3 consists of 13 residues. The CDR3 loop is CAGSLQGATEAFF. CDR3 in DNA: TGTGCCGGCAGCTTACAGGGCGCCACTGAAGCTTTCTTT. The variable domain in full, completed from reference TRBV7-2 and TRBJ1-1, reads GAGVSQSPSNKVTEKGKDVELRCDPISGHTALYWYRQSLGQGLEFLIYFQGNSAPDKSGLPSDRFSAERTGGSVSTLTIQRTQQEDSAVYLCAGSLQGATEAFFGQGTRLTVV.

This clone was seen at least ten times. The V gene is TRBV7-2, the J gene TRBJ2-7; D is uncertain. The V end was cut by 2 bases, the J end by 4 bases, with 3 bases between. Looked up from germline, CDR1 is SGHTA and CDR2 is FQGNSA. CDR3 size: 11 residues. In nucleotides, the CDR3 is TGTGCCAGCAGCTTATGGTACGAGCAGTACTTC. Translating it yields CASSLWYEQYF.

V is TRBV5-1 and J is TRBJ2-7; 10 positions agree with TRBD1. The V segment lost 4 bases and the J segment 0 bases; nucleotides outside the gene matches: 16. The CDR3 runs to 19 residues. Germline-derived CDR1 and CDR2 are SGHRS and YFSETQ. The CDR3 sequence is CASSQTGTGASVSSYEQYF. The CDR3 DNA follows: TGCGCCAGCAGCCAGACCGGGACAGGGGCCTCGGTAAGCTCCTACGAGCAGTACTTC.